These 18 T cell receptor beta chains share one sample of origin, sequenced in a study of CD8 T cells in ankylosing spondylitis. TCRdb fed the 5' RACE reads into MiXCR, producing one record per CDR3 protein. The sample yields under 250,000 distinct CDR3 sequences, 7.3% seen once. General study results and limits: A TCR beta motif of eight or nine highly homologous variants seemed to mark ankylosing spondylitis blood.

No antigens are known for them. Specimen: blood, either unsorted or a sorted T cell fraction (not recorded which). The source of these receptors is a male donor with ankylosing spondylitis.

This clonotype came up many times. CDR3 amino acids: CSVPGGVYEQYF. CDR3 nucleotides: TGCAGCGTCCCGGGGGGAGTGTACGAGCAGTACTTC. The chain is built from TRBV29-1 and TRBJ2-7, with 7 bases identical to TRBD2. Trimming cost V 6 bases and J 4 bases; bases outside gene matches: 6. The CDR3 runs 12 residues. CDR1 is SQVTM and CDR2 is ANQGSEA in the germline V gene.

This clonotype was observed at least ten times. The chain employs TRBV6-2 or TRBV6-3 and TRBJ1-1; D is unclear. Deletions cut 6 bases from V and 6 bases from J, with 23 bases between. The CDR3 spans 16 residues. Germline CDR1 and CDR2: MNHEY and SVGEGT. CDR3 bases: TGTGCCAGCAGCCGAGTTACGACGGGAAGGTACGCTGAAGCTTTCTTT. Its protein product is CASSRVTTGRYAEAFF.

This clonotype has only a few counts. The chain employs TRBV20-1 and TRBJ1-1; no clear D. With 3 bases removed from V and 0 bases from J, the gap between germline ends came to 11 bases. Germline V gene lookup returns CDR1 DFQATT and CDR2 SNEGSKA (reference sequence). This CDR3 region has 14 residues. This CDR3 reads CSARTTVMNTEAFF. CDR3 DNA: TGCAGTGCTAGGACGACGGTCATGAACACTGAAGCTTTCTTT.

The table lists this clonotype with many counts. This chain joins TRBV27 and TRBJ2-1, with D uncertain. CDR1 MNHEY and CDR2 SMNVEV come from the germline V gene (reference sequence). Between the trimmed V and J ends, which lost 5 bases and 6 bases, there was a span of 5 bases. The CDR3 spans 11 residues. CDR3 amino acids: CASSQFNEQFF. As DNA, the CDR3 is TGTGCCAGCAGTCAATTCAATGAGCAGTTCTTC.

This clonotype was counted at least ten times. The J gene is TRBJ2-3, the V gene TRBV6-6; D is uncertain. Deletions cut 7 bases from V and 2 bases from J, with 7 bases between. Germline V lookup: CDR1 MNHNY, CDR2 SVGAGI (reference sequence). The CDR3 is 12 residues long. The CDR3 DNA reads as TGTGCCAGCACCCGAACCACAGATACGCAGTATTTT. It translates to CASTRTTDTQYF.

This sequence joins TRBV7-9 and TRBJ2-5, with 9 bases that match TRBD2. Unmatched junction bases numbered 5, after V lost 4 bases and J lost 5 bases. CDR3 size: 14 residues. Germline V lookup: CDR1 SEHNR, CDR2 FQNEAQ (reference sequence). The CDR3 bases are TGTGCCAGCAGCTCCTTAGCGGGAGACGAGACCCAGTACTTC. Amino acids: CASSSLAGDETQYF.

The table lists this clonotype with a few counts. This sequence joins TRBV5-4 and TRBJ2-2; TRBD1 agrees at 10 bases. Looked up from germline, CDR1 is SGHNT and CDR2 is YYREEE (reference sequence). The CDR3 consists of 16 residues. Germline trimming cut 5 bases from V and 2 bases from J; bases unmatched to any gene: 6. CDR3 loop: CASRAGDRGNTGELFF. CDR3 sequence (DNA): TGTGCCAGCAGAGCCGGGGACAGGGGAAACACCGGGGAGCTGTTTTTT.

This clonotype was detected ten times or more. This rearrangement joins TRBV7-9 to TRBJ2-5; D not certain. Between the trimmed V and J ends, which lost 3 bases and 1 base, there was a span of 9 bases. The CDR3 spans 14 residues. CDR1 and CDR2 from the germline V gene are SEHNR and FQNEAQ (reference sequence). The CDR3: CASSFAGFQETQYF. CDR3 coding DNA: TGTGCCAGCAGCTTTGCAGGTTTCCAAGAGACCCAGTACTTC.

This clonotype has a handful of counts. The CDR3 loop is CASSGLARTDTQYF. DNA for the CDR3: TGTGCCAGCTCGGGACTAGCAAGGACAGATACGCAGTATTTT. The rearrangement joins TRBV6-1 to TRBJ2-3; 9 bases align to TRBD2. Germline V gene sequence: CDR1 MNHNS, CDR2 SASEGT. Losses at the gene ends were 8 bases for V and 3 bases for J; bases not matched to a gene: 6. The CDR3 length is 14 residues.

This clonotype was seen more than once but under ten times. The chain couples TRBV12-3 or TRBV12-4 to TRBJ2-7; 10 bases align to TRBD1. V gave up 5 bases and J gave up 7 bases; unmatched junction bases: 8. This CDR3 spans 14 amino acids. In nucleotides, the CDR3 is TGTGCCAGCAGTCCCGGGACAGGGGAGGGGGAGCAGTACTTC. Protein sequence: CASSPGTGEGEQYF.

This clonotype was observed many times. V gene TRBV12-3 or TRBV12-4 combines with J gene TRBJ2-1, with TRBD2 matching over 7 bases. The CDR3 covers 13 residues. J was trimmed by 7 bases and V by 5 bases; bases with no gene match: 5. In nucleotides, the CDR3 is TGTGCCAGCAGTCCCCGGCGGGAGAATGAGCAGTTCTTC. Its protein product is CASSPRRENEQFF.

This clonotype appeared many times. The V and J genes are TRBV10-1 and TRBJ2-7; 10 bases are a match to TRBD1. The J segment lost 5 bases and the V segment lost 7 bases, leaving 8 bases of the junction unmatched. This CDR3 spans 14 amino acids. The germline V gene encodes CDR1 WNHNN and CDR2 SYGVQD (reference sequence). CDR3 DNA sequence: TGCGCCAGCAACGAGGACAGGGGGTTGAACGAGCAGTACTTC. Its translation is CASNEDRGLNEQYF.

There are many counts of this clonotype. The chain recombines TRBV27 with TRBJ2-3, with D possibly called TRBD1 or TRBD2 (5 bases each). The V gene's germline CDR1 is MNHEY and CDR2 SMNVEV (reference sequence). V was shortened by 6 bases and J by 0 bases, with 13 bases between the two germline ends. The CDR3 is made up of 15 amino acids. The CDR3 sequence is CASRPGRPSTDTQYF. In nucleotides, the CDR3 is TGTGCCAGCAGGCCGGGACGGCCTAGCACAGATACGCAGTATTTT.

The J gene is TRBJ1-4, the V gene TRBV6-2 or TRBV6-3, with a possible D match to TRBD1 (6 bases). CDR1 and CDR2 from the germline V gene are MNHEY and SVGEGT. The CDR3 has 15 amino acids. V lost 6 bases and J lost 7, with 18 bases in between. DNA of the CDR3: TGTGCCAGCAGATCACAGGGCTTGGTCGGTGAAAAACTGTTTTTT. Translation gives CASRSQGLVGEKLFF.

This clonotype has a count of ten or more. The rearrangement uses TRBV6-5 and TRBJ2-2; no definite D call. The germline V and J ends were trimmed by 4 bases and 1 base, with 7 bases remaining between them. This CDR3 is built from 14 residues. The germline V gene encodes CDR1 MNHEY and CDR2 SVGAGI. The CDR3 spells CASSLIGNTGELFF. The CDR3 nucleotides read TGTGCCAGCAGTTTAATAGGGAACACCGGGGAGCTGTTTTTT.

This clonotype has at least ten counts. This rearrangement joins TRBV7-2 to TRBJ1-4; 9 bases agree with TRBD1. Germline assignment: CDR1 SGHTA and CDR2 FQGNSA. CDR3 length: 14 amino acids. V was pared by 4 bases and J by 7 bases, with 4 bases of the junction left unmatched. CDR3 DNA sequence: TGTGCCAGCAGCTGGACAGGGGTGGGTGAAAAACTGTTTTTT. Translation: CASSWTGVGEKLFF.

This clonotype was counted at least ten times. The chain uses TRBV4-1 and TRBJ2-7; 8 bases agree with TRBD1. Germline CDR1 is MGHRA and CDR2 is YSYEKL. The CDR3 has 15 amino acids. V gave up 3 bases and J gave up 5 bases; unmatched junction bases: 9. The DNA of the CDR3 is TGCGCCAGCAGCCACAGGACAGGGTCAACGGACGAGCAGTACTTC. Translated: CASSHRTGSTDEQYF.

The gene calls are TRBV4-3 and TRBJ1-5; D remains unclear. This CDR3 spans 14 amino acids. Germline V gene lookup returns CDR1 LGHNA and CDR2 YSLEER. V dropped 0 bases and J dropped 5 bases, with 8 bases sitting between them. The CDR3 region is CASSQEHLHQPQHF. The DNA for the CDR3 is TGCGCCAGCAGCCAAGAGCACCTACATCAGCCCCAGCATTTT.